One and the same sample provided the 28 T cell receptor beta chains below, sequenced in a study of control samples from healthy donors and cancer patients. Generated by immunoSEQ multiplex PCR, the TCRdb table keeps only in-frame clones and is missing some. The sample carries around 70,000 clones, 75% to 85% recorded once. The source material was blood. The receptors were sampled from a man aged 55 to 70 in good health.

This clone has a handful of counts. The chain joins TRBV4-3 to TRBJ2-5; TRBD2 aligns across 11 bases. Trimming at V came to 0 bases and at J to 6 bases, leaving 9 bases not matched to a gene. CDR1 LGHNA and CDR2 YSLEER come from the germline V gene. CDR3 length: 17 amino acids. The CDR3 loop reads CASSQDGASGGSKTQYF. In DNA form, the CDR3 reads TGCGCCAGCAGCCAAGATGGGGCTAGCGGGGGGTCCAAGACCCAGTACTTC.

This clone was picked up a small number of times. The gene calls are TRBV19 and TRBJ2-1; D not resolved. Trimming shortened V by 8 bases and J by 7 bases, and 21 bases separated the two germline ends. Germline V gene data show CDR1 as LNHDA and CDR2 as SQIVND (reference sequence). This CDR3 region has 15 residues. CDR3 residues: CASARIATITNEQFF. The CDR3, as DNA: TGTGCCAGTGCGAGGATAGCCACTATTACTAATGAGCAGTTCTTC.

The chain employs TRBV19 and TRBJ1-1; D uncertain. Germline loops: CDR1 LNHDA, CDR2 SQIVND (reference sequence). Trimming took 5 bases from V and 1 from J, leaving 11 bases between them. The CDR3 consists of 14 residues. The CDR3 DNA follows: TGTGCCAGTAGTCCCACGCAGCCGAACACTGAAGCTTTCTTT. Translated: CASSPTQPNTEAFF.

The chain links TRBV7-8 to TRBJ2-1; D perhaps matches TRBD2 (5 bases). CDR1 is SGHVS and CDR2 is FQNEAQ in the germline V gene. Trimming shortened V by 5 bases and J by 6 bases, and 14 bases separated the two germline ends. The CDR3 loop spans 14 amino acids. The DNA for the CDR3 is TGTGCCAGCAGCCGAGATCTAGCAATCAATGAGCAGTTCTTC. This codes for CASSRDLAINEQFF. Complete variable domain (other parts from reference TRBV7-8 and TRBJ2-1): GAGVSQSPRYKVAKRGQDVALRCDPISGHVSLFWYQQALGQGPEFLTYFQNEAQLDKSGLPSDRFFAERPEGSVSTLKIQRTQQEDSAVYLCASSRDLAINEQFFGPGTRLTVL.

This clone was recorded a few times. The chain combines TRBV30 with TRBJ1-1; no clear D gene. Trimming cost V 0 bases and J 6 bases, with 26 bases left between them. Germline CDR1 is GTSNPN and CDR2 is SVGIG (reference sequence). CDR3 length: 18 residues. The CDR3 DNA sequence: TGTGCCTGGAGTGTAGTTTCCTTGTGGGAGAGAAAGAGCCCTGAAGCTTTCTTT. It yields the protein CAWSVVSLWERKSPEAFF.

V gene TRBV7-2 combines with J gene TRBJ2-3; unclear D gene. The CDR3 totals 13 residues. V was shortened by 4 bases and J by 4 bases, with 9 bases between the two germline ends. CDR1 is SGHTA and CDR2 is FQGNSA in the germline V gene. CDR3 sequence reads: CASSYTGPDTQYF. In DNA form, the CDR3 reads TGTGCCAGCAGCTACACTGGTCCAGATACGCAGTATTTT.

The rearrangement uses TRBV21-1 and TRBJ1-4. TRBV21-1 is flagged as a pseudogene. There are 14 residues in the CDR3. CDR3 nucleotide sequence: TGTGCCAGCAGCAAAGGCTATTTTGGTGAAAAACTGTTTTTT. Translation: CASSKGYFGEKLFF.

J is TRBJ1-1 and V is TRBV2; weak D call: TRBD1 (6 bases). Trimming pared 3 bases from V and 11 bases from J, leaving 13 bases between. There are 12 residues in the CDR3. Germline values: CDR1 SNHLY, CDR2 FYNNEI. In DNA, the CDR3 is TGTGCCAGCAGTGATACAGGGATGGACGCTTTCTTT. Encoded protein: CASSDTGMDAFF.

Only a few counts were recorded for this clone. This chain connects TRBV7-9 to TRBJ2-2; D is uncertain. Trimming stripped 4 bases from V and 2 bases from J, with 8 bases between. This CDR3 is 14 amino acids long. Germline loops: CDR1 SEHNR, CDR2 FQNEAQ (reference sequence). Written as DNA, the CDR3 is TGTGCCAGCAGCTCCCTCGCCAACACCGGGGAGCTGTTTTTT. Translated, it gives CASSSLANTGELFF. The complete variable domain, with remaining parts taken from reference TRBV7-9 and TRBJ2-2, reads DTGVSQNPRHKITKRGQNVTFRCDPISEHNRLYWYRQTLGQGPEFLTYFQNEAQLEKSRLLSDRFSAERPKGSFSTLEIQRTEQGDSAMYLCASSSLANTGELFFGEGSRLTVL.

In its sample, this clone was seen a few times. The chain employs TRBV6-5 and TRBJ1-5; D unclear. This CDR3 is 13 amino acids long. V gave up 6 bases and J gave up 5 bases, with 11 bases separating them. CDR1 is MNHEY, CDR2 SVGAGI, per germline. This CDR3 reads CASSPSWDQPQHF. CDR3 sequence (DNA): TGTGCCAGCAGCCCCTCTTGGGATCAGCCCCAGCATTTT.

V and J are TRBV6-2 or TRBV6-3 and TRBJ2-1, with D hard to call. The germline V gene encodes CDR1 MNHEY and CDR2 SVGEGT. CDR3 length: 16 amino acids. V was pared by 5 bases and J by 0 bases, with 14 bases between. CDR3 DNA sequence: TGTGCCAGCAGTACGACTGACCAAAACTCCTACAATGAGCAGTTCTTC. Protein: CASSTTDQNSYNEQFF.

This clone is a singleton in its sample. CDR3 residues: CASSAEQVKQFF. CDR3 bases: TGTGCCAGCAGCGCCGAACAGGTAAAGCAGTTCTTC. This chain joins TRBV2 and TRBJ2-1, with a weak D call TRBD1 (5 bases). V was cut by 6 bases and J by 11 bases, with 14 bases left in between. Looked up from germline, CDR1 is SNHLY and CDR2 is FYNNEI. This CDR3 region has 12 residues. The whole variable domain, filled in from reference TRBV2 and TRBJ2-1, reads EPEVTQTPSHQVTQMGQEVILRCVPISNHLYFYWYRQILGQKVEFLVSFYNNEISEKSEIFDDQFSVERPDGSNFTLKIRSTKLEDSAMYFCASSAEQVKQFFGPGTRLTVL.

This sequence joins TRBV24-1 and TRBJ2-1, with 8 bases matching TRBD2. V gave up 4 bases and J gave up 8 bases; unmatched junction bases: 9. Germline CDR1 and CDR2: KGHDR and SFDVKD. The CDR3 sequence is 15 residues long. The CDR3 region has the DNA TGTGCCACCAGTGACCTTCAAGCGGGGGTCGATGAGCAGTTCTTC. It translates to CATSDLQAGVDEQFF.

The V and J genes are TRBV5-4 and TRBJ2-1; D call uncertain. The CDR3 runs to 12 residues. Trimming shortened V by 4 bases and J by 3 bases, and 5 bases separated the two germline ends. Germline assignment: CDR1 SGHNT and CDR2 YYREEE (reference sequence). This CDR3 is CASSIDYNEQFF. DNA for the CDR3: TGTGCCAGCAGCATTGACTACAATGAGCAGTTCTTC. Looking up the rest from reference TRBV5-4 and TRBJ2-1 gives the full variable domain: ETGVTQSPTHLIKTRGQQVTLRCSSQSGHNTVSWYQQALGQGPQFIFQYYREEENGRGNFPPRFSGLQFPNYSSELNVNALELDDSALYLCASSIDYNEQFFGPGTRLTVL.

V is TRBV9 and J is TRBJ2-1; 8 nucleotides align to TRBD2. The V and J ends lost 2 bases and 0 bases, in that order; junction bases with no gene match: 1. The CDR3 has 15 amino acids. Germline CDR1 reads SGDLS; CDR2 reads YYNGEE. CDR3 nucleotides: TGTGCCAGCAGCGTCAGCGGGAGCTCCTACAATGAGCAGTTCTTC. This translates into CASSVSGSSYNEQFF.

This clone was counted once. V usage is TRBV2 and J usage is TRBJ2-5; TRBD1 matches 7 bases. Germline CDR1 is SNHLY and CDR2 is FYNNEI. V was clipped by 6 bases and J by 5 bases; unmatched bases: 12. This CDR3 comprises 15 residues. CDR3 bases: TGTGCCAGCAGGAGTTTACAGGGGTTGAGGGAGACCCAGTACTTC. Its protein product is CASRSLQGLRETQYF. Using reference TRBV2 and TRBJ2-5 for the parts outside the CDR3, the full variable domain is EPEVTQTPSHQVTQMGQEVILRCVPISNHLYFYWYRQILGQKVEFLVSFYNNEISEKSEIFDDQFSVERPDGSNFTLKIRSTKLEDSAMYFCASRSLQGLRETQYFGPGTRLLVL.

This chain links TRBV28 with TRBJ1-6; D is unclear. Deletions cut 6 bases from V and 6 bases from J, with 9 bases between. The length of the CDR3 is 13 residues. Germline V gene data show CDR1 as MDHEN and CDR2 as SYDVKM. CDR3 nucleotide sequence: TGTGCCAGCAGAACGCATGGTAATTCACCCCTCCACTTT. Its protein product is CASRTHGNSPLHF.

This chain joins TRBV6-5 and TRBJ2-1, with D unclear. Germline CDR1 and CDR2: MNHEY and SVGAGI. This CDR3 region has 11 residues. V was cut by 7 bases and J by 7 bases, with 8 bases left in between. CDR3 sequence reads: CASTQRNEQFF. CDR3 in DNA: TGTGCCAGCACCCAGAGAAATGAGCAGTTCTTC.

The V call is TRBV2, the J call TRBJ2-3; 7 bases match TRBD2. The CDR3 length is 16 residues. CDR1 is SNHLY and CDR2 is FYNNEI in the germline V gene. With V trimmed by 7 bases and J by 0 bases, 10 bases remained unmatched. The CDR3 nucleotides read TGTGCCAGCACCTTGGGGATGGGAGGGAGCACAGATACGCAGTATTTT. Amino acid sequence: CASTLGMGGSTDTQYF.

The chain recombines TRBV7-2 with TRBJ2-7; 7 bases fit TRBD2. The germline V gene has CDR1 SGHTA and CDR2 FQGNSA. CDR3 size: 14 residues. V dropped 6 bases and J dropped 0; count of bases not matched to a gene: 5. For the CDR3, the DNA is TGTGCCAGCAGGGCAGGCGGGAGCTCCTACGAGCAGTACTTC. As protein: CASRAGGSSYEQYF.

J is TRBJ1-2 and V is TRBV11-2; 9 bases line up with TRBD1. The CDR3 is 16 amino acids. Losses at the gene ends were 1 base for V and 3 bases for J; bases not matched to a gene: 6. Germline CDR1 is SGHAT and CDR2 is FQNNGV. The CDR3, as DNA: TGTGCCAGCAGCTTAGGGGGGGGACAGGGCGACTATGGCTACACCTTC. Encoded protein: CASSLGGGQGDYGYTF.

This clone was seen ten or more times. The DNA for the CDR3 is TGTGCCACCAGCAGCTTCCGGGACCAGAACACCGGGGAGCTGTTTTTT. Residues: CATSSFRDQNTGELFF. The V and J genes are TRBV15 and TRBJ2-2, with D possibly being TRBD1 or TRBD2 (5 bases each). The V and J ends lost 3 bases and 1 base respectively, with 12 bases between them. The CDR3 totals 16 residues. Germline V CDR1 and CDR2: LNHNV, YYDKDF (reference sequence).

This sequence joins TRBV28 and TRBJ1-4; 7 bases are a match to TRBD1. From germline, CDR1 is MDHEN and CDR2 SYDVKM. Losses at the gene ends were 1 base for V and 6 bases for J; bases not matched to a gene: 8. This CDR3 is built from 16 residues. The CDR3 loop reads CASSLYWQGDDEKLFF. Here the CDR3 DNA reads TGTGCCAGCAGTTTATACTGGCAGGGGGATGATGAAAAACTGTTTTTT.

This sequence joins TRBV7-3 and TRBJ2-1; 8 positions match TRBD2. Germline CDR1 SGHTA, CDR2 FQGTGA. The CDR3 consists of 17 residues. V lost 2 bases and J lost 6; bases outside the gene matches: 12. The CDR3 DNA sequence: TGTGCCAGCAGCTTAGACGGGACGGGAGGGCTGGGCAATGAGCAGTTCTTC. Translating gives CASSLDGTGGLGNEQFF.

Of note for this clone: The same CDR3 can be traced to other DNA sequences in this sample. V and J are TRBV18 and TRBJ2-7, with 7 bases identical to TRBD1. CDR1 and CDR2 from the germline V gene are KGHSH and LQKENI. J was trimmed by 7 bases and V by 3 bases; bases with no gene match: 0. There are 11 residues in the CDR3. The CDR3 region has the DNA TGTGCCAGCTCACCGGACAGGGAGCAGTACTTC. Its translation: CASSPDREQYF.

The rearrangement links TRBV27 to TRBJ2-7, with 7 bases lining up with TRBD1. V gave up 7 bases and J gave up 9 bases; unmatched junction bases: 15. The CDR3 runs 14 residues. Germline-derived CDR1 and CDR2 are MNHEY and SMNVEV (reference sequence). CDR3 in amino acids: CASNVLDRKNVQYF. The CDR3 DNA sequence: TGTGCCAGCAACGTCCTGGACAGGAAGAACGTGCAGTACTTC.

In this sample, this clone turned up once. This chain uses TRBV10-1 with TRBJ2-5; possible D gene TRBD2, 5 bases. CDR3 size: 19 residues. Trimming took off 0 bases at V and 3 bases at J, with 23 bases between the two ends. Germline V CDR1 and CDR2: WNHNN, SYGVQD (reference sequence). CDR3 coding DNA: TGCGCCAGCAGTGAGTCGACTCGAGGGTTCGGACCGATTAAAGAGACCCAGTACTTC. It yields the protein CASSESTRGFGPIKETQYF.

The chain's CDR3 is CASSQETSGSYNEQFF. In DNA, the CDR3 is TGTGCCAGCAGCCAGGAGACTAGCGGGAGTTACAATGAGCAGTTCTTC. The V gene is TRBV4-2, the J gene TRBJ2-1; 12 nucleotides line up with TRBD2. This CDR3 region has 16 residues. Germline CDR1 LGHNA, CDR2 YNFKEQ. J was trimmed by 4 bases and V by 3 bases; bases with no gene match: 4.